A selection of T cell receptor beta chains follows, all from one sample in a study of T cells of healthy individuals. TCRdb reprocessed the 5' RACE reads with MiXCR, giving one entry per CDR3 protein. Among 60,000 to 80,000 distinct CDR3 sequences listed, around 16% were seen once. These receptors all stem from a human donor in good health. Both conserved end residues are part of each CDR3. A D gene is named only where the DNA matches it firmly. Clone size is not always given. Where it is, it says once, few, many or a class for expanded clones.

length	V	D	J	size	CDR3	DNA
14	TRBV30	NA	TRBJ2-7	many	CAWSVGRSTYEQYF	TGTGCCTGGAGTGTGGGTCGGTCGACCTACGAGCAGTACTTC
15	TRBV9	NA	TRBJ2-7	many	CASSLLAEPSYEQYF	TGTGCCAGCAGCTTACTAGCCGAACCGTCCTACGAGCAGTACTTC
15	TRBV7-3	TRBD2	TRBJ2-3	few	CASSSSGARTDTQYF	TGTGCCAGCAGCTCGAGCGGGGCCCGCACAGATACGCAGTATTTT
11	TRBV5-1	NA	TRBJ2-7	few	CASSQADEQYF	TGCGCCAGCAGCCAGGCAGACGAGCAGTACTTC
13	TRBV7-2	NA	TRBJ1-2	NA	CASSLETFYGYTF	TGTGCCAGCAGCTTAGAAACATTCTATGGCTACACCTTC
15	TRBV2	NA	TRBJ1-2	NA	CASSEARALNYGYTF	TGTGCCAGCAGCGAGGCCCGAGCATTGAACTATGGCTACACCTTC
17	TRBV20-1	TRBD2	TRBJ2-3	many	CSAPGLAGAPYTDTQYF	TGCAGTGCCCCGGGACTAGCGGGAGCCCCTTACACAGATACGCAGTATTTT
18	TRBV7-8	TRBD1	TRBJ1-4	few	CASSPVGGGMSPNEKLFF	TGTGCCAGCAGCCCTGTTGGAGGGGGCATGTCACCTAATGAAAAACTGTTTTTT
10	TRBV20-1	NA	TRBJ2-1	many	CSARDNEQFF	TGCAGTGCCAGAGACAATGAGCAGTTCTTC
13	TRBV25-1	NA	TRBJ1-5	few	CASSEGGTQPQHF	TGTGCCAGCAGTGAGGGAGGAACTCAGCCCCAGCATTTT
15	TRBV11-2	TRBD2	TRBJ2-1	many	CASSFSSGRTGEQFF	TGTGCCAGCAGCTTTAGTAGCGGGAGGACCGGTGAGCAGTTCTTC
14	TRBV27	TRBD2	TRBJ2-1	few	CASSQLASGNEQFF	TGTGCCAGCAGTCAACTAGCGTCTGGGAATGAGCAGTTCTTC